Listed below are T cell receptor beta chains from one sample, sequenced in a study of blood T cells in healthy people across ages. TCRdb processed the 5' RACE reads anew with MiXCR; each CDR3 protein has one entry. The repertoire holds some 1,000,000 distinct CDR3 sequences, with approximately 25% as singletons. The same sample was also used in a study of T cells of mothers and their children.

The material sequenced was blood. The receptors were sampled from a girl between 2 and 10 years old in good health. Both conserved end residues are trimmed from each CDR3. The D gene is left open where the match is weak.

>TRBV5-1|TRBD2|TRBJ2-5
ASSLGALLASQETQY
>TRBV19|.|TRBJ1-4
ASSISGVLGEKLF
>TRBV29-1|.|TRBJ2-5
SVAPTSQETQY
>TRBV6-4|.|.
ASSDSYSDYYEQY
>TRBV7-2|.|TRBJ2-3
ASSLPTRGRSSTDTQY
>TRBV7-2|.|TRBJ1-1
ASSFSSGRLNTEAF
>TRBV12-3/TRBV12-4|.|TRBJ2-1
ASSFPGGGEQF
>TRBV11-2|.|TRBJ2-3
ASSPPGDGTDTQY
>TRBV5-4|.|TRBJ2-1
ASSLTGLGQYVNEQF
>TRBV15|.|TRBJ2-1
ATSWVGGNEQF
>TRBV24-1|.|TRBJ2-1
ATSDLRQVGEQF
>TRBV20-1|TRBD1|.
SAMGTGRNEQF
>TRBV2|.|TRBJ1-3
ASSNDSGNTIY
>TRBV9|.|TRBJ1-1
ASSVDPGSQMNTEAF
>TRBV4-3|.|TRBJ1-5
ASSQDGIPNQPQH
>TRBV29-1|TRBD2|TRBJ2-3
SVDFIAGRYTDTQY
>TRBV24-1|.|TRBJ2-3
ATSERASDTQY
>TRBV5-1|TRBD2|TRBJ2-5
ASSLMGSGEETQY
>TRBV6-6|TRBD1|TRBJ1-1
ASSAPGGRAF
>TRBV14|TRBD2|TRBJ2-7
ASSQYGLAGGVYEQY
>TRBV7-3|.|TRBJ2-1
ASSLGGGDNEQF
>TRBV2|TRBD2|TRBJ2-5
ASRTSGMQEQY
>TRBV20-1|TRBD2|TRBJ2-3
SARDQLAGYDTQY
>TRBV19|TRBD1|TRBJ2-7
ASTLTGTGGAYEQY
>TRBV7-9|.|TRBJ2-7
ASSLVPGQNEQY
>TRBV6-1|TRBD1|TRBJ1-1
ASSRGQAPRSTEAF
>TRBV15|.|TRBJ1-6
ATSRGSRDSESPLH
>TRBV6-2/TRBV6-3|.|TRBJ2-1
ASSYVGELGEQF
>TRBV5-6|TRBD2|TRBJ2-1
ASSWVTSGGHEQF
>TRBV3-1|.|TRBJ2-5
ASSQEALQETQY
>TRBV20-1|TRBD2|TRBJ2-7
SGTSGGNDPYEQY
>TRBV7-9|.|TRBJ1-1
ASSFTGLGTEAF
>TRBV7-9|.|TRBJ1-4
ASTLAGATNEKLF
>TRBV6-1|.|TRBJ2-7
ASSEDSGYYEQY
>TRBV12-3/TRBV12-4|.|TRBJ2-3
ASSFSPDTQY
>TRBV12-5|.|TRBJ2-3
ASGLTGNTQY
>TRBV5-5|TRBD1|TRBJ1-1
ASSAPPGQGAEAF
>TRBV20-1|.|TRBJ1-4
SLKGGRPWYNYNEKLF
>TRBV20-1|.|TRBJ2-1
SARESGGLSYNEQF
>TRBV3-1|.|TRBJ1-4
ASSQLRNEKLF
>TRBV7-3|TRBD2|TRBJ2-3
ASSSRTSGTDTQY
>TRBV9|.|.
ASSLDEDLSYEQY
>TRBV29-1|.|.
SVASPGNNEQF
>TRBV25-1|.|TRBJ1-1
ASSEYFRDKDTEAF
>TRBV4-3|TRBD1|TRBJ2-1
ASSQEGTDYNEQF
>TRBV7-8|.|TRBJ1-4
ASSEGLGEKLF
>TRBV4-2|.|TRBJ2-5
ASSQGGMRGGGQETQY
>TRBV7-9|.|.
ASSEPGTIDEQY
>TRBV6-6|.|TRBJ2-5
ASSYGHVKETQY
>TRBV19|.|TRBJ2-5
ACRDFNEETQY
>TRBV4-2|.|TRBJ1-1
ASRSGETEAF
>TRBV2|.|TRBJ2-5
ASNIDRQETQY
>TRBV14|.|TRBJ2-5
ASSQVRGVKYQY
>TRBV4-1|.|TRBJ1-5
ASSQGERGAPQH
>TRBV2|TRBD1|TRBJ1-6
ASRWTGDYSPLH